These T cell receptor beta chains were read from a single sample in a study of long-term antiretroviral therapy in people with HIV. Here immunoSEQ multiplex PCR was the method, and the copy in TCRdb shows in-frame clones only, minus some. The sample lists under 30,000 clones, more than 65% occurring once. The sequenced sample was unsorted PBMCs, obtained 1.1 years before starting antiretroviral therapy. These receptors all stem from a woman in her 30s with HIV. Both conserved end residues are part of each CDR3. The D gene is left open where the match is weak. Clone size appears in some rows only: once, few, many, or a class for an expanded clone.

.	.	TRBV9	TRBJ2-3	TGTGCCAGCAGCGTAGCGCCCGTTGCAGATACGCAGTATTTT	CASSVAPVADTQYF
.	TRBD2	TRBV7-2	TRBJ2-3	TGTGCCAGCGCAGGGCGGGGGGGCTGGACAGATACGCAGTATTTT	CASAGRGGWTDTQYF
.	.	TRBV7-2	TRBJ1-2	TGTGCCAGCAACGATAGGGGCGCGGGCTATGGCTACACCTTC	CASNDRGAGYGYTF
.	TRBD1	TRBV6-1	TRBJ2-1	TGTGCCAGCAGCGCCGGGACAGGGGACTACAATGAGCAGTTCTTC	CASSAGTGDYNEQFF
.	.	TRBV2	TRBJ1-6	TGTGCCAGCCGACGGGGGACCTCACCCCTCCACTTT	CASRRGTSPLHF
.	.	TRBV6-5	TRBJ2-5	TGTGCCAGCAGTTACTCTCTGGGGGAGACCCAGTACTTC	CASSYSLGETQYF
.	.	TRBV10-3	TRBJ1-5	TGTGCCATCAGTGAGTCCTCCAGTCATAGCAATCAGCCCCAGCATTTT	CAISESSSHSNQPQHF
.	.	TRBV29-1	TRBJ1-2	TGCAGCGTTGCTCCAGGGGCCTATGGCTACACCTTC	CSVAPGAYGYTF
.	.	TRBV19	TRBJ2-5	TGTGCCAGTAGTATGCGGCTAGCGAGAGAGACCCAGTACTTC	CASSMRLARETQYF
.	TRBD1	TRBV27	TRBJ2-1	TGTGCCAGCAGTTCGGGACAGGGGAGCGATGAGCAGTTCTTC	CASSSGQGSDEQFF
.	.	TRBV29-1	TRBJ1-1	TGCAGCGTCGGGGCTGAAGCTTTCTTT	CSVGAEAFF
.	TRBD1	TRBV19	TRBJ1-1	TGTGCCAGTACACAATCCGGGACAGGGGGCACTGAAGCTTTCTTT	CASTQSGTGGTEAFF
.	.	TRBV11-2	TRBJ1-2	TGTGCCAGCAGCCCATCCCAAGACTATGGCTACACCTTC	CASSPSQDYGYTF
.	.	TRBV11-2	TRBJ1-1	TGTGCCAGCAGCTTGGCCCCAAACACTGAAGCTTTCTTT	CASSLAPNTEAFF
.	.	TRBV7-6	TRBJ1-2	TGTGCCAGCAGCTTGGAGAGGGGGGTAGGCTACACCTTC	CASSLERGVGYTF
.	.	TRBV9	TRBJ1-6	TGTGCCAGCAGCGTAAGGGGTCACGTCAATTCACCCCTCCACTTT	CASSVRGHVNSPLHF
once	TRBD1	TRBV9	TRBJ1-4	TGTGCCAGCAGCGTTCAGGGGGCGACTAATGAAAAACTGTTTTTT	CASSVQGATNEKLFF
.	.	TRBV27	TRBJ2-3	TGTGCCAGCAGTTTAGGGTACACAGATACGCAGTATTTT	CASSLGYTDTQYF
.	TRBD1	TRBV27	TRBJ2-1	TGTGCCAGCAGTTTTCAGACAGGGGGAGTATACAATGAGCAGTTCTTC	CASSFQTGGVYNEQFF
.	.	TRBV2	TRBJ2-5	TGTGCCAGCAGTGAAAACAGAAAAGAGACCCAGTACTTC	CASSENRKETQYF
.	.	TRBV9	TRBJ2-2	TGTGCCAGCAGCGTAGGGGGACGGCCGAACACCGGGGAGCTGTTTTTT	CASSVGGRPNTGELFF
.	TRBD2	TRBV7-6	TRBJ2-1	TGTGCCAGCACCCTTGACACGGGGGGTAACAATGAGCAGTTCTTC	CASTLDTGGNNEQFF
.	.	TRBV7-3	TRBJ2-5	TGTGCCAGCAGCTTACGAGGGTCGTGGGAGACCCAGTACTTC	CASSLRGSWETQYF
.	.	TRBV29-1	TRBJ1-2	TGCAGCGTTGTATTTGTGGTGGGGGGATATGGCTACACCTTC	CSVVFVVGGYGYTF
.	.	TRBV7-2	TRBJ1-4	TGTGCCAGCTCTTCTCGGGCGGGCACAACTAATGAAAAACTGTTTTTT	CASSSRAGTTNEKLFF
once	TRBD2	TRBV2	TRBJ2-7	TGTGCCAGCATAGGAGGGCAGCGGGGTTACGAGCAGTACTTC	CASIGGQRGYEQYF
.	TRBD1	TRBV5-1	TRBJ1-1	TGCGCCAGCAGCTTCCGGGACAGCCTTGAAGCTTTCTTT	CASSFRDSLEAFF
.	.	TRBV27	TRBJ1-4	TGTGCCAGCAGTTTATCGTTGGCAGGAAGCCTCCCCGCAACTAATGAAAAACTGTTTTTT	CASSLSLAGSLPATNEKLFF
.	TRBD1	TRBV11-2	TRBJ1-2	TGTGCCAGCAGCCAAGCCGGGACAGCCTATGGCTACACCTTC	CASSQAGTAYGYTF
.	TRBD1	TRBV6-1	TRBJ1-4	TGTGCCAGCAGTGTTGGACAGGGTAATGAAAAACTGTTTTTT	CASSVGQGNEKLFF
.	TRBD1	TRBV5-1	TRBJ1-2	TGCGCCAGCAGCTTGGGACAGGGCCCATATGGCTACACCTTC	CASSLGQGPYGYTF
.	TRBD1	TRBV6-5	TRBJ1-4	TGTGCCAGCAGTTACTCATGGGACAGTCATGAAAAACTGTTTTTT	CASSYSWDSHEKLFF
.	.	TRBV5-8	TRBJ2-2	TGTGCCAGCAGCTTGAGTGCGGGGCCCCAAAACACCGGGGAGCTGTTTTTT	CASSLSAGPQNTGELFF
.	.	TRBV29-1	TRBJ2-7	TGCAGCGTTGAAGTTCAGGGCTACGAGCAGTACTTC	CSVEVQGYEQYF
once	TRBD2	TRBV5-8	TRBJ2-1	TGTGCCAGCAGCTCCTTAGCGGGGGGCGCCTACAATGAGCAGTTCTTC	CASSSLAGGAYNEQFF
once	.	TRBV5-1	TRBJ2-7	TGCGCCAGCAGCTCCGCAGGAAACGAGCAGTACTTC	CASSSAGNEQYF
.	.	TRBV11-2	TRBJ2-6	TGTGCCAGCAGAAGGGGATTCTCTGGGGCCAACGTCCTGACTTTC	CASRRGFSGANVLTF
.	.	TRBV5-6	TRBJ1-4	TGTGCCAGCAGCCATGGCGGGGTTGATGGGGTGAAACTGTTTTTT	CASSHGGVDGVKLFF
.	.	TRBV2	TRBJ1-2	TGTGCCAGCAGGGGGACGTTCTATGGCTACACCTTC	CASRGTFYGYTF
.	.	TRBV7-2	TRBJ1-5	TGTGCCAGCAGCTGGGACTTTCAGCCCCAGCATTTT	CASSWDFQPQHF
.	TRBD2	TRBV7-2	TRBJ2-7	TGTGCCAGCAGCTTTGGGTATGGTCTAGCGGGGTACGAGCAGTACTTC	CASSFGYGLAGYEQYF
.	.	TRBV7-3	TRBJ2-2	TGCACTCTTCGACCTTCGAACACCGGGGAGCTGTTTTTT	CTLRPSNTGELFF
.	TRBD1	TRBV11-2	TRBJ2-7	TGTGCCAGCAGCTTTCCCGGGACAGGGGGCTACGAGCAGTACTTC	CASSFPGTGGYEQYF
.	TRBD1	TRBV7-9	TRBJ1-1	TGTGCCAGCAGCTTAAGCACAAACAGGGGACTGAACACTGAAGCTTTCTTT	CASSLSTNRGLNTEAFF
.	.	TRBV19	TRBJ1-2	TGTGCCAGTAGTGGCGGGTTTGGACTATTATATGGCTACACCTTC	CASSGGFGLLYGYTF